Sequencing of this T cell receptor (beta chain) was carried out in a study of blood T cells in healthy people across ages. General observations from the study: Long-lived donors carried more naive CD4+ cells and greater diversity than aged donors. While age rose, TCR beta diversity per million T cells dropped in a roughly linear way.

V lost 2 bases and J lost 4, with 10 bases in between. CDR1 is MNHNS and CDR2 is SASEGT in the germline V gene. This CDR3 contains 14 residues. Comments on this clonotype: The antigen is unknown.

The study recruited healthy Caucasian donors from Russia who were aged about 6 to 90. Primed by a sample-barcoded 5' primer and a J-beta primer mix, a second PCR proceeded for 7 to 11 cycles. Every sample gave at least 3 million paired-end reads containing CDR3. TCRdb fed the 5' RACE reads into MiXCR, producing one record per CDR3 protein. The sample has around 900,000 distinct CDR3 sequences; about 51% are singletons. Sequences were obtained from blood. The genes are TRBV6-1 and TRBJ2-3; D is uncertain. The TCR was taken from a woman in her fifties or sixties in good health. Here the CDR3 DNA reads TGTGCCAGCAGTGAACTGGGTGTCTCAGATACGCAGTATTTT. Protein sequence: CASSELGVSDTQYF.